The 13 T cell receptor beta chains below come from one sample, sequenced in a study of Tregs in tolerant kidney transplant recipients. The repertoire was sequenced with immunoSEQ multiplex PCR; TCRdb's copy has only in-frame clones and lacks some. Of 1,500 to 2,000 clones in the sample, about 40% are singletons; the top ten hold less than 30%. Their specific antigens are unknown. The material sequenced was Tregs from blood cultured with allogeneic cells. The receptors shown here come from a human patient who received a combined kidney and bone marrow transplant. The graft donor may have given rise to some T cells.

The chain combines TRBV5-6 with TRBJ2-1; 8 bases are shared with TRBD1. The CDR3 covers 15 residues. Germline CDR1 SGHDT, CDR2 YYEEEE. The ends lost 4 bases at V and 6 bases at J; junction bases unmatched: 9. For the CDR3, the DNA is TGTGCCAGCAGCCTTGGGGGACAGGTTGGCAATGAGCAGTTCTTC. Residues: CASSLGGQVGNEQFF.

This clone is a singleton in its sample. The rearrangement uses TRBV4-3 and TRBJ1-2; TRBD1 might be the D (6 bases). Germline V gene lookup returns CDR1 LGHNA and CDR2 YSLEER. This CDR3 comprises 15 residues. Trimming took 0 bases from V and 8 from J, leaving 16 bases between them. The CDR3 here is CASSQEPRGLEGYTF. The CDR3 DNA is TGCGCCAGCAGCCAAGAGCCCCGGGGGCTGGAAGGCTACACCTTC.

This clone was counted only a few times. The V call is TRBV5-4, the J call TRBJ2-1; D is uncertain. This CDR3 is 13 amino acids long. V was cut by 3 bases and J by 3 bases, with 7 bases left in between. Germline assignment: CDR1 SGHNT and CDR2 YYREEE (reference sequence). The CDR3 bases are TGTGCCAGCAGCTCGGACCTCTACAATGAGCAGTTCTTC. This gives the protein CASSSDLYNEQFF.

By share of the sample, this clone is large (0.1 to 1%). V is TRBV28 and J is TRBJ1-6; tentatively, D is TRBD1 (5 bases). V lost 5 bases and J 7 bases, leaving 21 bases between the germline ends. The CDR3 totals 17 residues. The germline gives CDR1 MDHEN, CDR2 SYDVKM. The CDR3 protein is CASSPTLPGPMNSPLHF. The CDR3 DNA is TGTGCCAGCAGTCCCACCCTACCGGGACCGATGAATTCACCCCTCCACTTT.

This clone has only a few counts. The CDR3 sequence is CASSWTGGDNEQFF. CDR3 coding DNA: TGTGCCAGCAGCTGGACAGGGGGGGACAATGAGCAGTTCTTC. This chain joins TRBV11-3 and TRBJ2-1, with 10 bases matching TRBD1. V was pared by 4 bases and J by 5 bases, with 2 bases of the junction left unmatched. The germline gives CDR1 SGHNT, CDR2 YENEEA. The CDR3 runs 14 residues.

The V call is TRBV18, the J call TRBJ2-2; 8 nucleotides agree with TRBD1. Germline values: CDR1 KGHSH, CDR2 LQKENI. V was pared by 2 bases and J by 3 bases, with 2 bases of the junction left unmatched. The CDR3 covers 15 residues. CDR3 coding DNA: TGTGCCAGCTCACCATCGACAGGGGACACCGGGGAGCTGTTTTTT. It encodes CASSPSTGDTGELFF.

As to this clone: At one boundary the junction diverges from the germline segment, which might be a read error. Here the CDR3 DNA reads TGCGCCTCAGCTGATCCCCAGGGAGGAAACACCATATATTTT. Its translation: CASADPQGGNTIYF. This sequence joins TRBV5-6 and TRBJ1-3; possible D gene TRBD1, 5 bases. CDR3 length equals 14 residues. Germline CDR1 is SGHDT and CDR2 is YYEEEE.

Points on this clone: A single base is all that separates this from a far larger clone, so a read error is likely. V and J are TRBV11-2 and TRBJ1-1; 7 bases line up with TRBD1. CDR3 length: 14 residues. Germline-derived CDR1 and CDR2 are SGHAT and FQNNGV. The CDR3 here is CASSEPRGATVAFF. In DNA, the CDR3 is TGTGCCAGCAGCGAACCCAGGGGGGCCACTGTAGCTTTCTTT.

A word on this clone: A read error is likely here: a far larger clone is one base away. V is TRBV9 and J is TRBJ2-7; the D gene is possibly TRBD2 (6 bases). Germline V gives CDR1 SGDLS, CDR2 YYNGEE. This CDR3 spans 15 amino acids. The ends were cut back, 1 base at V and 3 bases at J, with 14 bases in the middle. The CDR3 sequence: CASSVWDRGVYEQYF. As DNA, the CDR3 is TGTGCCAGCAGCGTATGGGACCGCGGGGTCTACGAGCAGTACTTC.

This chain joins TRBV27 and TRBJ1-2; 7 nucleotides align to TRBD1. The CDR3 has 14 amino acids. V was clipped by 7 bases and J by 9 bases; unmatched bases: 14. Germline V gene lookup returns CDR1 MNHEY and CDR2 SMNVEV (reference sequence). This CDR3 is CASTSGTAKTRYTF. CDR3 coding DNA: TGTGCCAGCACTTCGGGGACAGCAAAGACCCGCTACACCTTC.

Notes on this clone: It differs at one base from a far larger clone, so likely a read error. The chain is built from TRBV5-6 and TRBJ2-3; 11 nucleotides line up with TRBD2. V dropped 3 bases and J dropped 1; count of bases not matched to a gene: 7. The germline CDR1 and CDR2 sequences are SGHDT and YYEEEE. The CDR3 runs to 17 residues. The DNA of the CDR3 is TGTGCCAGCAGCTCTTTCGGACTAGCGGGCGGCACAGATACGCAGTATTTT. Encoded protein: CASSSFGLAGGTDTQYF.

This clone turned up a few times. CDR3 sequence: CASSPTLRKNTEAFF. The CDR3, as DNA: TGTGCCAGCAGCCCGACACTTAGGAAGAACACTGAAGCTTTCTTT. This chain joins TRBV7-9 and TRBJ1-1; no clear D. V lost 5 bases and J 1 base, leaving 14 bases between the germline ends. Germline CDR1 reads SEHNR; CDR2 reads FQNEAQ (reference sequence). The CDR3 length is 15 residues. The variable domain in full, with the rest retrieved from reference TRBV7-9 and TRBJ1-1, is DTGVSQNPRHKITKRGQNVTFRCDPISEHNRLYWYRQTLGQGPEFLTYFQNEAQLEKSRLLSDRFSAERPKGSFSTLEIQRTEQGDSAMYLCASSPTLRKNTEAFFGQGTRLTVV.

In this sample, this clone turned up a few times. The CDR3 reads CASSYVRADNYGYTF. CDR3 DNA sequence: TGTGCCAGCAGTTACGTGAGGGCGGATAACTATGGCTACACCTTC. This chain links TRBV6-6 with TRBJ1-2; D ambiguous. Germline CDR1 is MNHNY and CDR2 is SVGAGI (reference sequence). CDR3 size: 15 residues. Trimming cost V 2 bases and J 1 base, with 11 bases left between them.